This TCR beta chain was recovered during a study of sequential checkpoint blockade in melanoma. The germline V gene has CDR1 MDHEN and CDR2 SYDVKM. With 4 bases clipped from V and 1 base from J, the junction kept 13 bases outside the gene matches. The CDR3 loop spans 19 amino acids. Treatment in this sample: randomized to nivolumab then ipilimumab (arm A) or the reverse (arm B). No patient had prior DNA-damaging chemotherapy. Assay: immunoSEQ multiplex PCR; the TCRdb copy retains only in-frame clones and omits some. The table shows thousands of clones, with nearly 60% occurring only once. The sequencing used CD8+ T cells sorted from blood (inferred from file names), collected from a patient given nivolumab and ipilimumab in sequence. The receptor was derived from a human donor with melanoma. The rearrangement uses TRBV28 and TRBJ2-6; 7 bases fit TRBD1. CDR3 in amino acids: CASSSRDSLKVSGANVLTF. The CDR3 nucleotides read TGTGCCAGCAGTTCCAGGGACAGTCTAAAAGTTTCTGGGGCCAACGTCCTGACTTTC. The full variable domain, completed using reference TRBV28 and TRBJ2-6, is DVKVTQSSRYLVKRTGEKVFLECVQDMDHENMFWYRQDPGLGLRLIYFSYDVKMKEKGDIPEGYSVSREKKERFSLILESASTNQTSMYLCASSSRDSLKVSGANVLTFGAGSRLTVL.